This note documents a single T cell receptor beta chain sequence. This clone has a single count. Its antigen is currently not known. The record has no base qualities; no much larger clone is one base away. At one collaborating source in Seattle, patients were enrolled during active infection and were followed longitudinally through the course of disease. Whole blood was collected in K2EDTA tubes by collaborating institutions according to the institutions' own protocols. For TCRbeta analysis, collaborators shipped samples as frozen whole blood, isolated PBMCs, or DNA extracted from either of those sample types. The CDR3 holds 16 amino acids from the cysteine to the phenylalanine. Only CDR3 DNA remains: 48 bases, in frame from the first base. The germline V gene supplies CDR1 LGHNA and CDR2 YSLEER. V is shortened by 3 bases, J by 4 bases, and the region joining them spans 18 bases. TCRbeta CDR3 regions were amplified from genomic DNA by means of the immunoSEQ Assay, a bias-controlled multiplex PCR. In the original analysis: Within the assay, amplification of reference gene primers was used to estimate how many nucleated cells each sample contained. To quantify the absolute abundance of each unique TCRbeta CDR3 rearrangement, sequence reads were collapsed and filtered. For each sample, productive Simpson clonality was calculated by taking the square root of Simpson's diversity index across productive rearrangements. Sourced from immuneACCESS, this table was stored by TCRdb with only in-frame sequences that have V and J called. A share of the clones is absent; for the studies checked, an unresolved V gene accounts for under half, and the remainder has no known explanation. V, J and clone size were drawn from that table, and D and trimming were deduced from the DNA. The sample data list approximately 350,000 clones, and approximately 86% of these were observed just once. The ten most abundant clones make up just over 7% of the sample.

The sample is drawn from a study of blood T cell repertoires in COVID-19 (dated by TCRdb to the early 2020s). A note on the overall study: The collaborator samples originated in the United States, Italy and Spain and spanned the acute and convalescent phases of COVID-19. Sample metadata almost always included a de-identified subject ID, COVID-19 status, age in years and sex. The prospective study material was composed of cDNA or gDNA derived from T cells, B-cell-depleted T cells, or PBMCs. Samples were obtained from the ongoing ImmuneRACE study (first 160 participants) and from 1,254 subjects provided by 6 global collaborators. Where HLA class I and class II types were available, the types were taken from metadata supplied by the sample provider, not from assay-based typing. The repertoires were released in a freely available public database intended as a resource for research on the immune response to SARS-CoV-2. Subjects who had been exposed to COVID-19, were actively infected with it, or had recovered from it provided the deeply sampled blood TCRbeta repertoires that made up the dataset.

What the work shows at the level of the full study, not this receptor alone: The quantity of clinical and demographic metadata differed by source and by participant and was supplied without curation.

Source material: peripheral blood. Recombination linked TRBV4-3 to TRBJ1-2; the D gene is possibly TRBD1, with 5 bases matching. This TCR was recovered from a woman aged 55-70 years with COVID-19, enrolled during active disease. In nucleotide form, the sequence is TGCGCCAGCAGCCAGGACCTCTCCCAGACAGTCTATGGCTACACCTTC. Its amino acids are CASSQDLSQTVYGYTF.